This TCR beta chain derives from a study of blood T cells in healthy people across ages. The study's findings and limits: Among T cells, TCR beta diversity per million cells dropped roughly linearly as age rose.

Researchers collected roughly 9.8 milliliters of peripheral blood from every single donor. This clonotype turned up a few times. Its antigen is as yet unknown. For the second PCR, which ran for about 7 to 11 cycles, a sample-barcoded 5' primer and a J-beta primer mix were used. MiXCR was run by TCRdb on the 5' RACE reads, yielding one entry per CDR3 protein. The data show roughly 1,700,000 distinct CDR3 sequences, roughly 27% seen once. The V and J ends lost 8 bases and 6 bases, in that order; junction bases with no gene match: 18. CDR1 is SNHLY and CDR2 is FYNNEI in the germline V gene. The length of the CDR3 is 16 residues.

The sample was blood. The sequence was obtained from a woman aged 25 to 39 in good health. This chain joins TRBV2 and TRBJ2-7; 8 bases agree with TRBD2. The CDR3 reads CASLPGHGVAGSEQYF. The DNA for the CDR3 is TGTGCCAGCCTGCCCGGCCATGGGGTAGCGGGAAGCGAGCAGTACTTC.